What follows describes a single T cell receptor (beta chain). Sequencing was performed with immunoSEQ multiplex PCR; in TCRdb, only in-frame clones are kept and a portion is missing. This table has 740,000 or so clones, about three quarters appearing once. These data originate in a study of shared clonotypes between healthy human individuals. The TCR originated in a woman under 40 in good health. Material: memory CD4+ T cells sorted from blood. The subset: CD45RA-negative fraction.

The CDR3 DNA reads as TGTGCCAGTGGAACAGTAATAGGAGAACAGCCCCAGCATTTT. The encoded protein is CASGTVIGEQPQHF. The chain couples TRBV19 to TRBJ1-5, with D hard to call. The CDR3 has 14 residues. Trimming removed 8 bases at V and 7 bases at J, with 18 bases between. CDR1 and CDR2 (germline): LNHDA, SQIVND (reference sequence).